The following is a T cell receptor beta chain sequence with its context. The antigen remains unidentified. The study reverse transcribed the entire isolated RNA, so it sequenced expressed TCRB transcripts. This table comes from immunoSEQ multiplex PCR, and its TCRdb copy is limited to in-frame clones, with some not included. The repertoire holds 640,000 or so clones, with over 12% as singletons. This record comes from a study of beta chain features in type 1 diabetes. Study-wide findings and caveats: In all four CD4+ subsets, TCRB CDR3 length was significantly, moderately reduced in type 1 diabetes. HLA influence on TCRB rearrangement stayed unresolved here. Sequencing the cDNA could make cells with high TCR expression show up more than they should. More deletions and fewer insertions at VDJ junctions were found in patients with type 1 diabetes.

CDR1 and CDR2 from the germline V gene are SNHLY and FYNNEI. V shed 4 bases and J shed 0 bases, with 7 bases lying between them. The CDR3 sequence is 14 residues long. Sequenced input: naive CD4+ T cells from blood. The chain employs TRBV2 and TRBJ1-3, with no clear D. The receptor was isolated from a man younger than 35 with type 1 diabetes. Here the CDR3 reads CASSGPSSGNTIYF. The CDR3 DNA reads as TGTGCCAGCAGTGGGCCTTCCTCTGGAAACACCATATATTTT.